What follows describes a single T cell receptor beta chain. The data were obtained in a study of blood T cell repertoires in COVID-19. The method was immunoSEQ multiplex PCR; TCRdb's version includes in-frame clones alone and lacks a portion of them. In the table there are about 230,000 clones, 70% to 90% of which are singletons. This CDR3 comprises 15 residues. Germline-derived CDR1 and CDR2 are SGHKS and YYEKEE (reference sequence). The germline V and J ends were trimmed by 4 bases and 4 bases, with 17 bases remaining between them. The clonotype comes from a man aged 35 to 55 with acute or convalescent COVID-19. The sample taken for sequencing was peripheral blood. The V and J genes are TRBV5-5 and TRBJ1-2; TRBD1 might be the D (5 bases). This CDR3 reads CASSPGGEQIYGYTF. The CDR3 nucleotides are TGTGCCAGCAGCCCTGGGGGGGAGCAAATCTATGGCTACACCTTC.